This TCR beta chain was sequenced during a study of graft-versus-host responses after intestinal transplantation. Study in general: Tacrolimus and steroids were given for about 3 years to all recipients after anti-thymocyte globulin induction. Points from the study as a whole: GvH clones turned up in recipient marrow; some had shown up first in ileum or blood.

Sequencing was performed with immunoSEQ multiplex PCR; in TCRdb, only in-frame clones are kept and a portion is missing. Of 85,000 to 90,000 clones in the sample, roughly 90% were seen once. The V gene lost 6 bases and the J gene lost 3 bases, with 17 bases spanning the gap. Germline-derived CDR1 and CDR2 are SNHLY and FYNNEI. This CDR3 is built from 15 residues. On this clone: Its antigen remains unknown.

This specimen was unstimulated CD4+ T cells sorted from spleen or lymph node cells, taken before transplant. The chain has TRBV2 and TRBJ1-1, with D maybe TRBD1 (5 bases). The clonotype originates from a human donor who was the organ donor for an intestinal transplant. The CDR3 coding sequence is TGTGCCAGCAGACCCGGGGGACCGTTCTACACTGAAGCTTTCTTT. Translated: CASRPGGPFYTEAFF.